The table lists the clone carrying this TCR beta chain with a count of one. Its antigen is not identified. The CDR3 loop spans 16 amino acids. V was clipped by 0 bases and J by 2 bases; unmatched bases: 9. Germline CDR1 GTSNPN, CDR2 SVGIG (reference sequence). Repertoires were generated with immunoSEQ multiplex PCR, while TCRdb's copy carries only in-frame clones and drops some. The data show more than 100,000 clones, around 90% seen once. The data stem from a study of T cell responses to AZD1222 COVID-19 vaccine. As for the study in general: Whether given at about 4 or about 12 weeks, second doses were pooled. General observations from the study: Repertoire collection took place solely once the T cell response had peaked. Rises in breadth and depth of Spike-specific TCRs came after two AZD1222 doses. Vaccine-associated CD4 TCRs spanned spike, dominant at 160-218 and 743-854.

This TCR was sampled from an adult in good health. This chain uses TRBV30 with TRBJ1-2; TRBD1 agrees at 7 bases. This specimen was peripheral blood, taken on day 0 of AZD1222 vaccination. CDR3 sequence: CAWSVPDRRFNYGYTF. The CDR3 coding sequence is TGTGCCTGGAGTGTACCGGACAGGAGATTCAACTATGGCTACACCTTC.